This T cell receptor beta chain comes out of a study of T cells in Graves' hyperthyroidism and ophthalmopathy. Study-level results: The model made its ophthalmopathy prediction, and onset followed a median about 6 months later. Among clonotypes expanded in thyroid above 0.001, most were also found in blood.

This clonotype was recorded a few times. Its antigen remains unknown. Lactation, pregnancy, other autoimmune disease or uncontrolled infection led to exclusion of patients. Fresh peripheral blood, roughly 9.8 ml of it, supplied the PBMCs. RNA transcripts gave rise to amplified TCR beta CDR3 regions. The primer set for the first-round RT-PCR of the TCR CDR3 was HTBI. TCRdb used MiXCR to reprocess the multiplex PCR reads, holding one entry per CDR3 protein. The sample yields hundreds of thousands of distinct CDR3 sequences, around a third seen once. Germline CDR1 and CDR2: MNHEY and SVGAGI. This CDR3 has 16 amino acids. Trimming took off 5 bases at V and 4 bases at J, with 18 bases between the two ends.

This chain connects TRBV6-5 to TRBJ1-5, with D possibly TRBD1 on 6 matching bases. The sequence was obtained from a middle-aged woman with Graves' hyperthyroidism. Source material: blood. For the CDR3, the DNA is TGTGCCAGCAGTCACGCCGTGGGGGCGCAGAATCAGCCCCAGCATTTT. Amino acids: CASSHAVGAQNQPQHF.